This TCR beta chain stems from a study of shared clonotypes between healthy human individuals. This clone has a single count. What it recognizes is unknown. V dropped 5 bases and J dropped 9; count of bases not matched to a gene: 6. The CDR3 covers 13 residues. Looked up from germline, CDR1 is SSHAT and CDR2 is FNYEAQ (reference sequence). Deep-level settings were used for running the assay. Authors' data handling: Junction-only immunoSEQ sequences carried no quality scores, so filtering differed. Method: immunoSEQ multiplex PCR; TCRdb's copy keeps in-frame clones and lacks some. V, J and clone size reflect that table, while D and trimming were determined from the DNA. The sample yields some 500,000 clones, 95% to 97% seen once. Study-wide findings and caveats: Several donors had 5% to 6% of their naive CD4 clonotypes in common. In contrast to clonotypes shared by all four donors, non-shared clonotypes had lower generation probabilities.

This TCR was recovered from a woman in her twenties or thirties in good health. Sequencing was performed on naive CD4+ T cells sorted from blood. Subset: CD45RA+ positively selected. V usage is TRBV7-7 and J usage is TRBJ2-1; 8 bases agree with TRBD2. CDR3: CASSPREGTEQFF. CDR3 nucleotides: TGTGCCAGCAGCCCCCGGGAGGGGACTGAGCAGTTCTTC.